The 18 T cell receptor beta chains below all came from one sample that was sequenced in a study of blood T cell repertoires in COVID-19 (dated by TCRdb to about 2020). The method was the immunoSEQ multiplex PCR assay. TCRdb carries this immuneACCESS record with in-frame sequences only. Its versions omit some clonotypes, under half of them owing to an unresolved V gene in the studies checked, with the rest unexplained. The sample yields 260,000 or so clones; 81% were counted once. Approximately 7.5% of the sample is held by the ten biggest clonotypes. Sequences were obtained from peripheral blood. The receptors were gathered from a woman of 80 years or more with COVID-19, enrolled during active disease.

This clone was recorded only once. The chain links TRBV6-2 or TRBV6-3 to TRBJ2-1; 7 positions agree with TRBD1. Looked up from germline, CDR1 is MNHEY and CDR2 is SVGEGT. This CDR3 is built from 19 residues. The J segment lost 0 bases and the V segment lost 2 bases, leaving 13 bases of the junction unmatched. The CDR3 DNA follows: TGTGCCAGCAGTTACAAACCTCTCCGGACAGGCCGCTCCTACAATGAGCAGTTCTTC. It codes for CASSYKPLRTGRSYNEQFF.

CDR3 nucleotides: TGTGCCAGCTCACCACCGTCTAGCGGGAGTGTTGAGACCCAGTACTTC. Residues: CASSPPSSGSVETQYF. J is TRBJ2-5 and V is TRBV18; 10 bases are shared with TRBD2. Per the germline V gene, CDR1 is KGHSH and CDR2 is LQKENI. The V and J ends lost 0 bases and 5 bases, in that order; junction bases with no gene match: 6. The length of the CDR3 is 16 residues.

The CDR3 spells CACGGTVAKNIQYF. The CDR3 region has the DNA TGTGCCTGCGGGGGGACCGTCGCCAAAAACATTCAGTACTTC. The chain is built from TRBV30 and TRBJ2-4, with 7 bases lining up with TRBD2. Germline loops: CDR1 GTSNPN, CDR2 SVGIG (reference sequence). Losses at the gene ends were 6 bases for V and 1 base for J; bases not matched to a gene: 6. The CDR3 consists of 14 residues.

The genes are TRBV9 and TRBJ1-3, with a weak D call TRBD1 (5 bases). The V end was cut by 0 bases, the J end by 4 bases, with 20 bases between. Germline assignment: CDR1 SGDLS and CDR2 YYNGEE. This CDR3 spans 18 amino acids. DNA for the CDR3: TGTGCCAGCAGCGTAGAGGAAGGGGCCTCCCTGGCCGGAAACACCATATATTTT. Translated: CASSVEEGASLAGNTIYF.

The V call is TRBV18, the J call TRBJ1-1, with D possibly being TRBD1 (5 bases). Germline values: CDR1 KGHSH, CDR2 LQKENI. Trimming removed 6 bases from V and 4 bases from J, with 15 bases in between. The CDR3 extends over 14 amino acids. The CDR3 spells CASSLRGGSTEAFF. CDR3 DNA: TGTGCCAGCTCGCTACGGGGGGGGAGCACTGAAGCTTTCTTT.

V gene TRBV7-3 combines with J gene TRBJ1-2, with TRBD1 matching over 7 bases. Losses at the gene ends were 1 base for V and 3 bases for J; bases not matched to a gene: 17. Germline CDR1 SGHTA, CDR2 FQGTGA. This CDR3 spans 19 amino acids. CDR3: CASSLNPGGTGFLHYGYTF. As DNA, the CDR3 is TGTGCCAGCAGCTTAAACCCAGGGGGGACCGGTTTCCTCCACTATGGCTACACCTTC.

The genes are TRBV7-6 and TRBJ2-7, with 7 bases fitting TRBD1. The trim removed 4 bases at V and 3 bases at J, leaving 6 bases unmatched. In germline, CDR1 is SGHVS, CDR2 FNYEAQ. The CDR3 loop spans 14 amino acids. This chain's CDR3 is CASSSRPGGYEQYF. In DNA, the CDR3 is TGTGCCAGCAGCTCCCGCCCAGGGGGCTACGAGCAGTACTTC.

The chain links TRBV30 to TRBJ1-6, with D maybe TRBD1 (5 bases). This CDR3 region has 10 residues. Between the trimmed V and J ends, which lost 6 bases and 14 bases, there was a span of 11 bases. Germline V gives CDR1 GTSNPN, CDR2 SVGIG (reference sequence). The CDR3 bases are TGTGCCTGCCACACGGGGGCCCTCCACTTT. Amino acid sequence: CACHTGALHF.

The CDR3 loop is CAWTGGSDTQYF. The CDR3 DNA follows: TGTGCCTGGACCGGGGGATCAGATACGCAGTATTTT. This chain links TRBV30 with TRBJ2-3; D possibly corresponds to TRBD2 (6 bases). The V end lost 4 bases, the J end lost 4 bases, and 9 bases lay between the germline ends. The germline V gene has CDR1 GTSNPN and CDR2 SVGIG (reference sequence). The CDR3 is made up of 12 amino acids.

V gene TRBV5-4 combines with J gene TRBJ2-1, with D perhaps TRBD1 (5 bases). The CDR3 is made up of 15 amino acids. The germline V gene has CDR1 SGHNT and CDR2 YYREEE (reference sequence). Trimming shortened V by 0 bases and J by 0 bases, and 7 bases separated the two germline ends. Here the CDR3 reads CASSLDQGSYNEQFF. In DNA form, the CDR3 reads TGTGCCAGCAGCTTGGATCAGGGCTCCTACAATGAGCAGTTCTTC.

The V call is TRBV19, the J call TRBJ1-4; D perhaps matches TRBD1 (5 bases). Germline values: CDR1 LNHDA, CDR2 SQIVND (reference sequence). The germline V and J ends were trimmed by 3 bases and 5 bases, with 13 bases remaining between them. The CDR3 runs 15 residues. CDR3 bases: TGTGCCAGTAGTATGGCCCGGGGGACCAATGAAAAACTGTTTTTT. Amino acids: CASSMARGTNEKLFF.

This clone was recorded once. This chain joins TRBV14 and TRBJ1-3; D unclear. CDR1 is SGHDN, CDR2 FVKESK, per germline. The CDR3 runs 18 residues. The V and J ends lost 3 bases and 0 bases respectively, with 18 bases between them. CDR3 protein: CASSQNLFDGISGNTIYF. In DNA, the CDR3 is TGTGCCAGCAGCCAGAACCTTTTCGACGGGATCTCTGGAAACACCATATATTTT.

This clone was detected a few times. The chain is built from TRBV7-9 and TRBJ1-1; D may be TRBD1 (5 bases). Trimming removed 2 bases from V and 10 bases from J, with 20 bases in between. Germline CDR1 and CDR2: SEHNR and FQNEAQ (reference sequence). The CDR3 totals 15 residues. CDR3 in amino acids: CASSLPAMGGLGAFF. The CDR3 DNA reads TGTGCCAGCAGCTTACCGGCAATGGGGGGTTTAGGAGCTTTCTTT.

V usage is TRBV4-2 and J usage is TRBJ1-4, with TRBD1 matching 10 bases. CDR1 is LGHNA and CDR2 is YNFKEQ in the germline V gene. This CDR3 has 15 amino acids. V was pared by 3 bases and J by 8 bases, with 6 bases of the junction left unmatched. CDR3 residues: CASSHPGTGDEKLFF. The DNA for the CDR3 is TGTGCCAGCAGCCACCCCGGGACAGGGGACGAAAAACTGTTTTTT.

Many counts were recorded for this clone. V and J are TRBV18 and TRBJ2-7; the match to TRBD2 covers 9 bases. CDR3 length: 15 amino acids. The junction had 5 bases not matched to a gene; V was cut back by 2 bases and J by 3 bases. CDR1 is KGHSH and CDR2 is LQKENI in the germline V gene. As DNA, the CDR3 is TGTGCCAGCTCACCATACAGCGGGGGGATCTACGAGCAGTACTTC. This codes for CASSPYSGGIYEQYF.

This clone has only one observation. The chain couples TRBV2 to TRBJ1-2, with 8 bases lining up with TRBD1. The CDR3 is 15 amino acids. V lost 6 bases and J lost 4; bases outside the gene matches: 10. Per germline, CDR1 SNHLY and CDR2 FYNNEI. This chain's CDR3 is CASRGQAGPIYGYTF. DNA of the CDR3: TGTGCCAGCAGGGGACAGGCCGGGCCCATCTATGGCTACACCTTC.

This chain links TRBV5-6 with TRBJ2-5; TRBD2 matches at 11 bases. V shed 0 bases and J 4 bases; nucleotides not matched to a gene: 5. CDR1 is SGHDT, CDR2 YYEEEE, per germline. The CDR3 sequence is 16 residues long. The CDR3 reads CASSLVGSGRGETQYF. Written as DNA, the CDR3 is TGTGCCAGCAGCTTGGTCGGTAGCGGGAGGGGAGAGACCCAGTACTTC. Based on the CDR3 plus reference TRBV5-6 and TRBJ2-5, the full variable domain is DAGVTQSPTHLIKTRGQQVTLRCSPKSGHDTVSWYQQALGQGPQFIFQYYEEEERQRGNFPDRFSGHQFPNYSSELNVNALLLGDSALYLCASSLVGSGRGETQYFGPGTRLLVL.

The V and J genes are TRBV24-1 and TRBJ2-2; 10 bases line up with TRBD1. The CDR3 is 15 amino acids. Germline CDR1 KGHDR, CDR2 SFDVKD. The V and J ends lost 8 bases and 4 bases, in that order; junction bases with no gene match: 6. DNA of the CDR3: TGTGCCACCATGCGGGGGACAGGGGCCACCGGGGAGCTGTTTTTT. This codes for CATMRGTGATGELFF.